Listed below are T cell receptor beta chains from one sample, sequenced in a study of CXCR3-negative and CXCR3-positive naive CD8 T cells. With the 5' RACE reads reprocessed, TCRdb shows one record per CDR3 protein and no DNA. This sample's table has just under 45,000 distinct CDR3 sequences. Sequenced material: memory CD8+ T cells from blood. Source of these receptors: a human donor in good health. Some clones in this sample may be carry-over from other donors' samples. The CDR3 runs from the conserved cysteine through the conserved F or W. The order of the fields is V gene, clone size, J gene, CDR3 protein. Rows give clone size only sometimes, using once, few, many, or a class for an expanded clone.

>TRBV4-1|NA|TRBJ2-1
CASSHLPGTSGGNEQFF
>TRBV20-1|NA|TRBJ2-1
CSARNLEYEQFF
>TRBV6-2/TRBV6-3|NA|TRBJ2-5
CASSRLAEQETQYF
>TRBV2|NA|TRBJ1-6
CASKPTGNNSPLHF
>TRBV29-1|NA|TRBJ2-2
CSVEDLGAGGELFF
>TRBV29-1|large|TRBJ2-7
CSVEGGRSQSYEQYF
>TRBV7-6|NA|TRBJ2-3
CASSLIGGTDTQYF
>TRBV6-6|NA|TRBJ2-1
CASSYSTSGRARLEQFF
>TRBV29-1|NA|TRBJ2-7
CSAGGSAGGRIYEQYF
>TRBV27|NA|TRBJ2-7
CASSSDGLAPYEQYF
>TRBV27|NA|TRBJ2-7
CASSLSTDIGSYEQYF
>TRBV6-2/TRBV6-3|NA|TRBJ2-1
CASSYEAASYNEQFF
>TRBV23-1|NA|TRBJ2-2
CASSQYRGLGLAPTNTGELFF
>TRBV6-4|NA|TRBJ2-5
CASSDSPKGTQYF
>TRBV4-1|NA|TRBJ2-5
CASSQPGQGRETQYF
>TRBV4-1|NA|TRBJ2-7
CASSQDPGRSYEQYF
>TRBV18|NA|TRBJ2-5
CASLGQGGETQYF
>TRBV20-1|NA|TRBJ1-1
CSARGEGGTEAFF
>TRBV10-3|NA|TRBJ2-2
CAIRTGTGELFF
>TRBV7-2|NA|TRBJ1-2
CASSYGQGANYGYTF
>TRBV2|NA|TRBJ2-7
CASSGGLGYEQYF
>TRBV20-1|NA|TRBJ1-1
CSASDRPEWNTEAFF
>TRBV28|NA|TRBJ2-5
CASSTPSGGGETQYF
>TRBV5-6|NA|TRBJ1-1
CASSSGDRGDTEAFF
>TRBV6-4|NA|TRBJ2-7
CASSPGTGGDEQYF
>TRBV19|NA|TRBJ1-1
CASTAGTGGLAFF
>TRBV28|NA|TRBJ2-3
CASSPSQNTDTQYF
>TRBV5-6|NA|TRBJ2-7
CASSSNPQVQQYF
>TRBV29-1|NA|TRBJ2-1
CSVGAVLGNEQFF
>TRBV12-3/TRBV12-4|NA|TRBJ2-6
CASSGGNSGANVQTF